The subject of this entry is one TCR beta chain. Its antigen is undetermined. The data stem from a study of cytomegalovirus exposure and HLA in healthy donors. Study-wide results and limits: The majority of TCR sequences were rare, yet some public TCRs appeared in many donors.

The primer mix had 60 Vbeta and 13 Jbeta primers. Generated by immunoSEQ multiplex PCR, the TCRdb table keeps only in-frame clones and is missing some. The repertoire table contains some 64,000 clones. Losses at the gene ends were 6 bases for V and 1 base for J; bases not matched to a gene: 2. The CDR3 consists of 14 residues. Germline CDR1 reads LNHDA; CDR2 reads SQIVND (reference sequence). The sample consisted of PBMCs. The chain has TRBV19 and TRBJ2-2, with 7 positions matching TRBD2. The receptor comes from a woman in her thirties in good health and CMV-seronegative. The CDR3 protein is CASRLAVNTGELFF. Written as DNA, the CDR3 is TGTGCCAGTAGGCTAGCGGTGAACACCGGGGAGCTGTTTTTT.